Each of the 18 T cell receptor beta chains below was sequenced from the same sample in a study of response to subunit inactivated influenza vaccine. One entry per CDR3 protein, called by TCRdb with MiXCR from the RT-PCR reads. The sample lists 590,000 or so distinct CDR3 sequences; 11% to 15% were seen once. The source was PBMCs from blood, collected approximately 15 days before vaccination. Source of these receptors: a man aged 50-60 years who received an inactivated influenza vaccine.

Many counts were recorded for this clonotype. The chain couples TRBV14 to TRBJ1-5; TRBD1 might be the D (6 bases). Germline V gene data show CDR1 as SGHDN and CDR2 as FVKESK. The V end lost 1 base, the J end lost 12 bases, and 13 bases lay between the germline ends. This CDR3 has 13 amino acids. The CDR3 DNA reads TGTGCCAGCAGCCAAGTGACGACAGGTGTCCAGCATTTT. Its translation is CASSQVTTGVQHF. The whole variable domain, filled in from reference TRBV14 and TRBJ1-5, reads EAGVTQFPSHSVIEKGQTVTLRCDPISGHDNLYWYRRVMGKEIKFLLHFVKESKQDESGMPNNRFLAERTGGTYSTLKVQPAELEDSGVYFCASSQVTTGVQHFGDGTRLSIL.

Here the CDR3 reads CASSDSPITYNEQFF. The CDR3 nucleotides read TGTGCCAGCTCAGATAGTCCTATTACCTACAATGAGCAGTTCTTC. The V call is TRBV18, the J call TRBJ2-1; no reliable D call. Germline V lookup: CDR1 KGHSH, CDR2 LQKENI. This CDR3 contains 15 residues. V was pared by 5 bases and J by 2 bases, with 13 bases between.

This clonotype has at least ten counts. The chain has TRBV7-2 and TRBJ2-7, with TRBD2 identical over 13 bases. The CDR3 totals 16 residues. V shed 1 base and J 4 bases; nucleotides not matched to a gene: 4. Germline V gene lookup returns CDR1 SGHTA and CDR2 FQGNSA. The DNA for the CDR3 is TGTGCCAGCAGCTTAGGGGGACTAGCGGGGCGATACGAGCAGTACTTC. Translating gives CASSLGGLAGRYEQYF.

This clonotype was seen a few times. The chain couples TRBV5-5 to TRBJ2-7; perhaps TRBD1 as D (5 bases). CDR1 and CDR2 from the germline V gene are SGHKS and YYEKEE (reference sequence). CDR3 length: 14 residues. V lost 2 bases, J lost 2 bases, and 11 bases lay in between. The CDR3: CASSFTMGPYEQYF. CDR3 nucleotides: TGTGCCAGCAGCTTTACGATGGGGCCCTACGAGCAGTACTTC.

This rearrangement joins TRBV4-3 to TRBJ2-3, with 9 positions matching TRBD1. The CDR3 runs 16 residues. Trimming removed 4 bases from V and 4 bases from J; junction bases left unmatched: 9. Germline CDR1 reads LGHNA; CDR2 reads YSLEER. CDR3 loop: CASSRGGQGYADTQYF. CDR3 coding DNA: TGCGCCAGCAGCCGGGGGGGACAGGGTTACGCAGATACGCAGTATTTT.

V gene TRBV7-2 combines with J gene TRBJ2-5; D is possibly TRBD1 or TRBD2 (6 bases each). This CDR3 is 14 amino acids long. In germline, CDR1 is SGHTA, CDR2 FQGNSA. V lost 8 bases to trimming and J lost 2 bases, with 15 bases between them. This CDR3 is CASQEGHQQETQYF. In DNA form, the CDR3 reads TGTGCCAGCCAGGAGGGACATCAGCAAGAGACCCAGTACTTC. Drawing the rest from reference TRBV7-2 and TRBJ2-5, the complete variable domain is GAGVSQSPSNKVTEKGKDVELRCDPISGHTALYWYRQSLGQGLEFLIYFQGNSAPDKSGLPSDRFSAERTGGSVSTLTIQRTQQEDSAVYLCASQEGHQQETQYFGPGTRLLVL.

V usage is TRBV12-3 or TRBV12-4 and J usage is TRBJ1-1; no clear D. The V and J ends lost 6 bases and 1 base respectively, with 15 bases between them. The CDR3 consists of 15 residues. The CDR3 protein is CASRPPARGNTEAFF. The CDR3 nucleotides are TGTGCCAGCAGACCTCCAGCGCGTGGGAACACTGAAGCTTTCTTT.

The chain is built from TRBV5-4 and TRBJ2-3; D is perhaps TRBD2 (6 bases). This CDR3 comprises 14 residues. Germline V gene sequence: CDR1 SGHNT, CDR2 YYREEE (reference sequence). The V gene lost 4 bases and the J gene lost 6 bases, with 15 bases spanning the gap. The CDR3 here is CASSSWTSGDTQYF. CDR3 sequence (DNA): TGTGCCAGCAGCAGCTGGACGAGCGGGGATACGCAGTATTTT.

This clonotype turned up a few times. V gene TRBV28 combines with J gene TRBJ2-1; no firm D call. The CDR3 is 14 residues long. Trimming shortened V by 6 bases and J by 3 bases, and 12 bases separated the two germline ends. The V gene's germline CDR1 is MDHEN and CDR2 SYDVKM. Here the CDR3 reads CASRRTPLYNEQFF. The CDR3 DNA is TGTGCCAGCAGGAGGACCCCCCTCTACAATGAGCAGTTCTTC.

This clonotype was found a few times. The chain couples TRBV7-9 to TRBJ2-7; D possibly uses TRBD1 or TRBD2 (5 bases each). The V end lost 8 bases, the J end lost 3 bases, and 17 bases lay between the germline ends. The CDR3 extends over 14 amino acids. Germline values: CDR1 SEHNR, CDR2 FQNEAQ (reference sequence). This CDR3 reads CASGASSRIYEQYF. As DNA, the CDR3 is TGTGCCAGCGGGGCTAGCTCAAGAATCTACGAGCAGTACTTC.

At least ten counts were recorded for this clonotype. This chain links TRBV7-6 with TRBJ2-1; D might be TRBD2 (6 bases). The CDR3 covers 16 residues. Germline values: CDR1 SGHVS, CDR2 FNYEAQ. V was clipped by 3 bases and J by 0 bases, with 12 bases between them. The CDR3 bases are TGTGCCAGCAGCTTTGAGGCGGGATCCTCCTACAATGAGCAGTTCTTC. This gives the protein CASSFEAGSSYNEQFF.

This clonotype was seen repeatedly, ten times or more. The chain uses TRBV30 and TRBJ2-7, with D possibly TRBD1 on 6 matching bases. This CDR3 contains 13 residues. Germline V gene data show CDR1 as GTSNPN and CDR2 as SVGIG (reference sequence). With 3 bases removed from V and 3 bases from J, the gap between germline ends came to 12 bases. Here the CDR3 reads CAWSLGHDYEQYF. DNA of the CDR3: TGTGCCTGGAGCCTGGGACACGACTACGAGCAGTACTTC.

This clonotype was observed at least ten times. The chain is built from TRBV12-3 or TRBV12-4 and TRBJ2-1, with 10 bases identical to TRBD2. The CDR3 has 15 amino acids. The V segment lost 6 bases and the J segment 7 bases; nucleotides outside the gene matches: 9. Here the CDR3 reads CASSERLAGRNEQFF. The CDR3 DNA sequence: TGTGCCAGCAGCGAACGACTAGCGGGTAGGAATGAGCAGTTCTTC.

V and J are TRBV7-9 and TRBJ2-7; D ambiguous. The CDR3 is 13 residues long. Trimming shortened V by 5 bases and J by 3 bases, and 11 bases separated the two germline ends. In germline, CDR1 is SEHNR, CDR2 FQNEAQ (reference sequence). In nucleotides, the CDR3 is TGTGCCAGCAGCCCGGACCAAGACTACGAGCAGTACTTC. Translated: CASSPDQDYEQYF.

In this sample, this clonotype turned up a few times. This chain connects TRBV4-3 to TRBJ1-5; D gene ambiguous. This CDR3 has 15 residues. V was pared by 0 bases and J by 7 bases, with 13 bases between. CDR1 is LGHNA and CDR2 is YSLEER in the germline V gene. In nucleotides, the CDR3 is TGCGCCAGCAGCCAAGATCTGGTGCCGAAACAGCCCCAGCATTTT. Encoded protein: CASSQDLVPKQPQHF.

This clonotype was seen repeatedly, ten times or more. The rearrangement links TRBV12-3 or TRBV12-4 to TRBJ2-5; 9 bases agree with TRBD2. The junction had 13 bases not matched to a gene; V was cut back by 7 bases and J by 7 bases. CDR3 length: 15 amino acids. The CDR3 spells CASNQRGLAGGTQYF. The CDR3 DNA is TGTGCCAGCAACCAAAGGGGACTAGCAGGTGGGACCCAGTACTTC.

This clonotype showed up just a few times. This sequence joins TRBV12-3 or TRBV12-4 and TRBJ2-5; unclear D gene. The CDR3 sequence is 12 residues long. V was cut by 6 bases and J by 0 bases, with 5 bases left in between. As DNA, the CDR3 is TGTGCCAGCAGAAGGTACCAAGAGACCCAGTACTTC. This sequence encodes CASRRYQETQYF.

At least ten counts were recorded for this clonotype. This chain uses TRBV15 with TRBJ1-5; D remains unclear. The CDR3 runs to 13 residues. CDR1 is LNHNV, CDR2 YYDKDF, per germline (reference sequence). Trimming took off 0 bases at V and 7 bases at J, with 7 bases between the two ends. CDR3 in amino acids: CATSREEGQPQHF. CDR3 sequence (DNA): TGTGCCACCAGCAGAGAAGAGGGCCAGCCCCAGCATTTT.